This passage covers 24 T cell receptor beta chains from one sample sequenced in a study of T cell repertoires in cytomegalovirus infection. TCRdb passed the reads through MiXCR, listing each CDR3 protein once. This table holds about 450,000 distinct CDR3 sequences, roughly 30% found once. The sequenced sample consisted of PBMCs. The receptors were sampled from a human donor in good health (CMV status not recorded). Some clones in this sample may be carry-over from other donors' samples.

This clonotype was observed a few times. The J gene is TRBJ2-3, the V gene TRBV7-2, with 7 bases identical to TRBD2. The V and J ends lost 4 bases and 6 bases, in that order; junction bases with no gene match: 10. CDR1 and CDR2 (germline): SGHTA, FQGNSA. The CDR3 has 15 residues. As DNA, the CDR3 is TGTGCCAGCAGCTATCGGGGGGACCCCAGGGATACGCAGTATTTT. This sequence encodes CASSYRGDPRDTQYF.

Only a few counts were recorded for this clonotype. This clone may be a read error of a much larger clone one base away. V and J are TRBV28 and TRBJ2-2, with D tentatively TRBD1 (6 bases). Germline loops: CDR1 MDHEN, CDR2 SYDVKM. Trimming took 6 bases from V and 3 from J, leaving 14 bases between them. This CDR3 is built from 15 residues. The CDR3 region is CASSSGQRDTGELFF. The DNA of the CDR3 is TGTGCCAGCAGCTCCGGACAGAGGGACACCGGGGAGCTGTTTTTT.

This clonotype was seen at least ten times. The chain has TRBV7-2 and TRBJ1-6; D is perhaps TRBD1 (6 bases). The CDR3 sequence is 17 residues long. Trimming stripped 3 bases from V and 7 bases from J, with 19 bases between. CDR1 SGHTA and CDR2 FQGNSA come from the germline V gene. This CDR3 is CASSFTGLGVRNSPLHF. CDR3 in DNA: TGTGCCAGCAGCTTCACAGGGTTGGGAGTTAGAAATTCACCCCTCCACTTT.

The V and J genes are TRBV20-1 and TRBJ2-7; D is ambiguous. This CDR3 has 12 amino acids. Germline lookup yields CDR1 DFQATT and CDR2 SNEGSKA (reference sequence). Trimming shortened V by 0 bases and J by 4 bases, and 7 bases separated the two germline ends. CDR3 nucleotide sequence: TGCAGTGCTAGAGACGGATTTTACGAGCAGTACTTC. This translates into CSARDGFYEQYF.

The rearrangement links TRBV18 to TRBJ1-4; 8 nucleotides line up with TRBD1. Germline V gene lookup returns CDR1 KGHSH and CDR2 LQKENI. This CDR3 region has 14 residues. V lost 6 bases, J lost 6 bases, and 6 bases stayed unmatched. The CDR3 DNA reads TGTGCCAGCTCGGCAGGGGGCGGCGATGAAAAACTGTTTTTT. This codes for CASSAGGGDEKLFF. The full variable domain, rest sourced from reference TRBV18 and TRBJ1-4, is NAGVMQNPRHLVRRRGQEARLRCSPMKGHSHVYWYRQLPEEGLKFMVYLQKENIIDESGMPKERFSAEFPKEGPSILRIQQVVRGDSAAYFCASSAGGGDEKLFFGSGTQLSVL.

This clonotype was seen only a few times. V and J are TRBV4-3 and TRBJ1-5; D unclear. V dropped 0 bases and J dropped 3 bases, with 3 bases sitting between them. The CDR3 length is 13 residues. Germline assignment: CDR1 LGHNA and CDR2 YSLEER. CDR3 in amino acids: CASSQDYNQPQHF. CDR3 coding DNA: TGCGCCAGCAGCCAAGATTACAATCAGCCCCAGCATTTT.

This clonotype was found a few times. This chain uses TRBV19 with TRBJ1-5, with 9 positions matching TRBD1. Unmatched junction bases numbered 7, after V lost 9 bases and J lost 4 bases. CDR1 LNHDA and CDR2 SQIVND come from the germline V gene (reference sequence). There are 14 residues in the CDR3. The CDR3 region has the DNA TGTGCCAGCTCCGGGACAGGGCGGAATCAGCCCCAGCATTTT. Its protein product is CASSGTGRNQPQHF. Variable domain in full (rest from reference TRBV19 and TRBJ1-5): DGGITQSPKYLFRKEGQNVTLSCEQNLNHDAMYWYRQDPGQGLRLIYYSQIVNDFQKGDIAEGYSVSREKKESFPLTVTSAQKNPTAFYLCASSGTGRNQPQHFGDGTRLSIL.

This clonotype was observed at least ten times. The genes are TRBV7-9 and TRBJ1-5; D is undetermined. The CDR3 consists of 9 residues. The germline V gene encodes CDR1 SEHNR and CDR2 FQNEAQ (reference sequence). Trimming left V 10 bases short and J 7 bases short, with 5 bases between. The CDR3 here is CANAQPQHF. CDR3 in DNA: TGTGCCAACGCGCAGCCCCAGCATTTT.

The chain has TRBV19 and TRBJ1-5; D not certain. Germline-derived CDR1 and CDR2 are LNHDA and SQIVND (reference sequence). The CDR3 spans 15 residues. Trimming removed 4 bases at V and 7 bases at J, with 17 bases between. The CDR3 sequence: CASSTAATGRQPQHF. The DNA for the CDR3 is TGTGCCAGTAGTACGGCCGCGACGGGTCGACAGCCCCAGCATTTT.

To note about this clonotype: Just one base apart from a much larger clone, this may be a read error. The chain has TRBV7-2 and TRBJ2-7; 9 bases are shared with TRBD1. CDR1 is SGHTA, CDR2 FQGNSA, per germline. CDR3 length equals 15 residues. With V trimmed by 7 bases and J by 0 bases, 7 bases remained unmatched. This chain's CDR3 is CASIRRDRASYEQYF. CDR3 nucleotides: TGTGCCAGCATCCGCAGGGACAGGGCCTCCTACGAGCAGTACTTC.

This chain uses TRBV6-2 or TRBV6-3 with TRBJ1-5; D gene ambiguous. The germline gives CDR1 MNHEY, CDR2 SVGEGT. The CDR3 contains 14 residues. The V end was cut by 1 base, the J end by 1 base, with 5 bases between. As DNA, the CDR3 is TGTGCCAGCAGTTACTTAAGGAGCAATCAGCCCCAGCATTTT. This encodes CASSYLRSNQPQHF.

This clonotype was observed at least ten times. This chain links TRBV7-9 with TRBJ2-7; D is possibly TRBD1 (6 bases). The V end was cut by 4 bases, the J end by 3 bases, with 16 bases between. This CDR3 contains 15 residues. Germline V gene sequence: CDR1 SEHNR, CDR2 FQNEAQ (reference sequence). The CDR3 region has the DNA TGTGCCAGCAGCTCCCGGGACACTGACCACTACGAGCAGTACTTC. Residues: CASSSRDTDHYEQYF.

Written as DNA, the CDR3 is TGTGCCAGCAGGGAGGGGGGGTGGATGAACACTGAAGCTTTCTTT. Protein sequence: CASREGGWMNTEAFF. The rearrangement uses TRBV6-2 or TRBV6-3 and TRBJ1-1; TRBD1 might be the D (6 bases). V shed 6 bases and J shed 0 bases, with 14 bases lying between them. CDR3 length: 15 residues. Germline V lookup: CDR1 MNHEY, CDR2 SVGEGT.

For the CDR3, the DNA is TGCAGCGTCGGCTCAGGTGGCACTGAAGCTTTCTTT. It yields the protein CSVGSGGTEAFF. This chain connects TRBV29-1 to TRBJ1-1; no firm D call. The V end lost 6 bases, the J end lost 4 bases, and 12 bases lay between the germline ends. Germline loops: CDR1 SQVTM, CDR2 ANQGSEA. CDR3 length equals 12 residues.

The V and J genes are TRBV28 and TRBJ1-1; 7 nucleotides align to TRBD1. Unmatched junction bases numbered 7, after V lost 4 bases and J lost 5 bases. Per germline, CDR1 MDHEN and CDR2 SYDVKM. The CDR3 is 14 amino acids. CDR3 DNA sequence: TGTGCCAGCAGTTCGTCAGGGGGTCTTACTGAAGCTTTCTTT. It yields the protein CASSSSGGLTEAFF. Full variable domain (outside the CDR3, taken from reference TRBV28 and TRBJ1-1): DVKVTQSSRYLVKRTGEKVFLECVQDMDHENMFWYRQDPGLGLRLIYFSYDVKMKEKGDIPEGYSVSREKKERFSLILESASTNQTSMYLCASSSSGGLTEAFFGQGTRLTVV.

V gene TRBV7-2 combines with J gene TRBJ1-4; 9 bases are a match to TRBD1. The CDR3 contains 12 residues. J was trimmed by 5 bases and V by 8 bases; bases with no gene match: 0. Germline CDR1 is SGHTA and CDR2 is FQGNSA. CDR3 amino acids: CASGTGNEKLFF. In nucleotides, the CDR3 is TGTGCCAGCGGGACAGGGAATGAAAAACTGTTTTTT. Full variable domain (remainder filled in from reference TRBV7-2 and TRBJ1-4): GAGVSQSPSNKVTEKGKDVELRCDPISGHTALYWYRQSLGQGLEFLIYFQGNSAPDKSGLPSDRFSAERTGGSVSTLTIQRTQQEDSAVYLCASGTGNEKLFFGSGTQLSVL.

This chain links TRBV23-1 with TRBJ1-2; unclear D gene. TRBV23-1 has ORF status, its function being uncertain. This CDR3 comprises 15 residues. Trimming left V 0 bases short and J 1 base short, with 9 bases between. CDR3 DNA sequence: TGCGCCAGCAGTCAATCCGGAGCCTATAACTATGGCTACACCTTC. Amino acids: CASSQSGAYNYGYTF.

This clonotype was observed many times. The CDR3 sequence is CASSKSSGYEQYF. CDR3 in DNA: TGTGCCAGCTCTAAATCTTCGGGTTACGAGCAGTACTTC. The chain is built from TRBV12-3 or TRBV12-4 and TRBJ2-7; D remains unclear. The CDR3 is made up of 13 amino acids. V gave up 8 bases and J gave up 4 bases, with 15 bases separating them.

This sequence joins TRBV27 and TRBJ1-3; the D gene is possibly TRBD1 (6 bases). Germline values: CDR1 MNHEY, CDR2 SMNVEV (reference sequence). The V end was cut by 10 bases, the J end by 16 bases, with 23 bases between. This CDR3 has 12 residues. The CDR3 here is CATRGPGPLNYF. Here the CDR3 DNA reads TGTGCCACACGGGGGCCCGGACCGCTGAACTATTTT.

Note on this clonotype: The CDR3 end shows no conserved phenylalanine or tryptophan, and so a read error is likely. The genes are TRBV18 and TRBJ1-1; maybe TRBD1 (5 bases). V lost 0 bases and J 5 bases, leaving 13 bases between the germline ends. The germline gives CDR1 KGHSH, CDR2 LQKENI. CDR3 length: 15 residues. Here the CDR3 DNA reads TGTGCCAGCTCACCACCGAAGGGGAGAGGGACTGAAGCTTTCTTG. This encodes CASSPPKGRGTEAFL.

The chain is built from TRBV28 and TRBJ1-4; TRBD1 agrees at 9 bases. Germline V gives CDR1 MDHEN, CDR2 SYDVKM. V was clipped by 9 bases and J by 5 bases; unmatched bases: 13. The CDR3 spans 16 residues. CDR3 nucleotide sequence: TGTGCCAGTACACAATGGGGGACAGGGAAGAATGAAAAACTGTTTTTT. Protein: CASTQWGTGKNEKLFF.

Regarding this clonotype: Given a much more abundant clone one base away, this may be a read error. The V gene is TRBV7-9, the J gene TRBJ2-5; maybe TRBD1 (6 bases). CDR1 is SEHNR, CDR2 FQNEAQ, per germline (reference sequence). The CDR3 runs 13 residues. V was clipped by 5 bases and J by 10 bases, with 17 bases between them. The CDR3 DNA is TGTGCCAGCAGCCCCCGGGACACCCCTTTCCAGTACTTC. It is translated as CASSPRDTPFQYF.

This clonotype was counted ten times or more. V and J are TRBV7-6 and TRBJ1-1, with D unresolved. V shed 5 bases and J shed 5 bases, with 9 bases lying between them. The V gene's germline CDR1 is SGHVS and CDR2 FNYEAQ. CDR3 size: 12 residues. The CDR3 bases are TGTGCCAGCAGCCCCCTGGGGACTGAAGCTTTCTTT. Translated: CASSPLGTEAFF. The full variable domain, in which reference TRBV7-6 and TRBJ1-1 provide the parts outside the CDR3, is GAGVSQSPRYKVTKRGQDVALRCDPISGHVSLYWYRQALGQGPEFLTYFNYEAQQDKSGLPNDRFSAERPEGSISTLTIQRTEQRDSAMYRCASSPLGTEAFFGQGTRLTVV.

This clonotype was counted a few times. The V and J genes are TRBV6-1 and TRBJ1-6; no clear D. V shed 6 bases and J shed 8 bases, with 11 bases lying between them. This CDR3 is built from 13 residues. CDR1 and CDR2 (germline): MNHNS, SASEGT. The CDR3 protein is CASSGLADSPLHF. The CDR3 coding sequence is TGTGCCAGCAGCGGTTTGGCTGATTCACCCCTCCACTTT.